This T cell receptor beta chain derives from a study of cytomegalovirus exposure and HLA in healthy donors. Primers included in the PCR were 60 Vbeta and 13 Jbeta primers. TCRdb keeps only in-frame clones here, not all; method: immunoSEQ multiplex PCR. The repertoire table contains roughly 79,000 clones. Findings of the study overall: Reportedly, HLA-A and HLA-B alleles of most subjects were accurately predicted from TCR beta. Highly shared variants forming one cluster were likely a sequencing artifact.

Donors likely had unrecorded immune exposures despite being nominally healthy when sampled. Trimming left V 4 bases short and J 2 bases short, with 12 bases between. The CDR3 is made up of 14 amino acids. Germline V gene sequence: CDR1 SGHRS, CDR2 YFSETQ. Turning to this clone: Antigen unknown.

The sequenced material came from PBMCs. This sequence originates from a young man in good health and CMV-seronegative. The chain is built from TRBV5-1 and TRBJ2-5; possibly TRBD1 for D (5 bases). The CDR3 nucleotides read TGCGCCAGCAGCCCCGACAGAATTCAAGAGACCCAGTACTTC. This sequence encodes CASSPDRIQETQYF.